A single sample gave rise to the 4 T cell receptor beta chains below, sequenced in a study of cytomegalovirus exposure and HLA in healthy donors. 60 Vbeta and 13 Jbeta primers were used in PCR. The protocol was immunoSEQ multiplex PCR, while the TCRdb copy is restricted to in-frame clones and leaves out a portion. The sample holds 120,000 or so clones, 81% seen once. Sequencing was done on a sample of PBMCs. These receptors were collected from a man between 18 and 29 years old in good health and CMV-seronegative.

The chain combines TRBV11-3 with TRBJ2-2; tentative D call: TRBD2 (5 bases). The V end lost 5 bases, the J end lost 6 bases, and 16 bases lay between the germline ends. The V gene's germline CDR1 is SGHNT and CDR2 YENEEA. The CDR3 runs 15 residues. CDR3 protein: CASSPRRARPGELFF. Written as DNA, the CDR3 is TGTGCCAGCAGCCCCAGGCGGGCGCGGCCCGGGGAGCTGTTTTTT. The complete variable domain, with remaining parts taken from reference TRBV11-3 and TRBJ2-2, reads EAGVVQSPRYKIIEKKQPVAFWCNPISGHNTLYWYLQNLGQGPELLIRYENEEAVDDSQLPKDRFSAERLKGVDSTLKIQPAELGDSAVYLCASSPRRARPGELFFGEGSRLTVL.

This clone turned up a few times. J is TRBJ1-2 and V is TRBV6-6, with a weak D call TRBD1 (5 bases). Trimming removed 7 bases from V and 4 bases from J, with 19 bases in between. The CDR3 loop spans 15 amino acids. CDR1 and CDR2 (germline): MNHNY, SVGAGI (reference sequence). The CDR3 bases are TGTGCCAGCATCTCCCTTTGGGGGGTTGGCTATGGCTACACCTTC. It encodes CASISLWGVGYGYTF.

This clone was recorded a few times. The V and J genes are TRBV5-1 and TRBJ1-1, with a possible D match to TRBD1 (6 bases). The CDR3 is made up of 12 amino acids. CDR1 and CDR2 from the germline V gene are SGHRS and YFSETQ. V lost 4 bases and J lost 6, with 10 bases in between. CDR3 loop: CASSVDRSEAFF. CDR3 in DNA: TGCGCCAGCAGCGTCGACAGGTCTGAAGCTTTCTTT.

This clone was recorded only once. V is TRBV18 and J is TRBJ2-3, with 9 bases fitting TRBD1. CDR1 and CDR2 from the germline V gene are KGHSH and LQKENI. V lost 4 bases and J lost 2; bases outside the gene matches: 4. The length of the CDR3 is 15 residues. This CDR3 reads CASSLGTGSTDTQYF. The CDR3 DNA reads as TGTGCCAGCTCACTGGGGACAGGGTCCACAGATACGCAGTATTTT.